These 25 T cell receptor beta chains were sequenced from one sample in a study of T cell clonality in common variable immunodeficiency. Findings of the study overall: Reportedly, TCR beta sequences from common variable immunodeficiency showed fewer deletions and N-nucleotide insertions.

Antigen specificity for these receptors is unknown. TCRdb's table, derived via immunoSEQ multiplex PCR, lists solely in-frame clones and lacks some. The sample shows about 23,000 clones, none of them appearing just once. Sequenced sample: peripheral blood mononuclear cells. These receptors came from a human donor with common variable immunodeficiency.

Turning to this clone: The CDR3 end is not reached by the read, which stops 3 residues before it; the germline J gene fills it in. V gene TRBV30 combines with J gene TRBJ1-2; 8 positions agree with TRBD1. Germline V gives CDR1 GTSNPN, CDR2 SVGIG (reference sequence). The CDR3 covers 15 residues. V trimming: 2 bases; J trimming: 4 bases; junction bases outside the gene matches: 9. The part of the CDR3 DNA that was read is TGTGCCTGGAGTTCCCAGGGGGCGTCGGGCTATGGC. It is translated as CAWSSQGASGYG. In full, the CDR3 reads CAWSSQGASGYGYTF.

This clone was seen repeatedly, ten times or more. The read gets to within 3 residues of the CDR3 end, and the germline J gene fills in the rest. The J gene is TRBJ1-2, the V gene TRBV20-1; 9 bases match TRBD1. CDR3 size: 14 residues. Germline lookup yields CDR1 DFQATT and CDR2 SNEGSKA (reference sequence). With V trimmed by 6 bases and J by 0 bases, 5 bases remained unmatched. The part of the CDR3 DNA that was read is TGCAGTGCCCCGGACAGGGGATCTAACTATGGC. Translating it yields CSAPDRGSNYG. The CDR3 reads in full as CSAPDRGSNYGYTF.

This clone has a count of ten or more. CDR3 protein: CASSHSRYTDTQYF. Partial CDR3 DNA: TGTGCCAGCAGCCACTCTCGGTACACAGATACG. The genes are TRBV14 and TRBJ2-3; no firm D call. The CDR3 is cut off 3 residues early in the read; its end comes from the germline J gene. This CDR3 has 14 amino acids. Germline V gene sequence: CDR1 SGHDN, CDR2 FVKESK. V lost 3 bases to trimming and J lost 2 bases, with 9 bases between them.

Notes on this clone: Coverage ceases 3 residues before the CDR3 finishes, and the germline J gene fills in the end. The V and J genes are TRBV29-1 and TRBJ1-2; TRBD1 is a possible D gene (6 bases). The germline V and J ends were trimmed by 1 base and 4 bases, with 25 bases remaining between them. CDR1 and CDR2 from the germline V gene are SQVTM and ANQGSEA. The CDR3 length is 18 residues. The CDR3 region is CSVEVKGTWTDDIYGYTF. CDR3 DNA (partial): TGCAGCGTTGAAGTAAAAGGAACCTGGACAGATGATATCTATGGC.

This clone was found a few times. The read ends 3 residues shy of where the CDR3 ends; the end is completed using the germline J gene. V is TRBV7-9 and J is TRBJ1-2; 7 bases agree with TRBD1. Germline CDR1 is SEHNR and CDR2 is FQNEAQ (reference sequence). J gave up 4 bases and V 5 bases, and 10 bases lay outside the gene matches. The length of the CDR3 is 15 residues. Here the CDR3 reads CASSPPGTVPYGYTF. CDR3 DNA (partial): TGTGCCAGCAGCCCTCCCGGGACAGTTCCCTATGGC.

This clone was detected a few times. The read falls 3 residues short of the CDR3 end, and the missing part is taken from the germline J gene. This rearrangement joins TRBV19 to TRBJ1-2; 7 nucleotides match TRBD1. CDR1 and CDR2 from the germline V gene are LNHDA and SQIVND (reference sequence). V was clipped by 6 bases and J by 5 bases; unmatched bases: 9. The CDR3 sequence is 14 residues long. CDR3 DNA, as far as it was read: TGTGCCAGTAGCCGGGACAGTTTTTATTATGGC. Its translation: CASSRDSFYYG. The whole CDR3 reads CASSRDSFYYGYTF.

Remarks on this clone: Coverage ceases 3 residues before the CDR3 finishes, and the germline J gene fills in the end. Other DNA sequences in this specimen translate into the identical CDR3. The J gene is TRBJ2-5, the V gene TRBV19; TRBD2 matches at 11 bases. CDR3 length: 14 amino acids. The V gene end was trimmed by 4 bases and the J gene end by 5 bases; junction bases not matched to a gene: 3. Germline V gene data show CDR1 as LNHDA and CDR2 as SQIVND (reference sequence). The CDR3 here is CASSNPSGGETQYF. CDR3 DNA (partial): TGTGCCAGTAGTAACCCTAGCGGGGGGGAGACC.

This clone has only a few counts. The read ends 3 residues before the CDR3 terminus; that terminus is restored from the germline J gene. The rearrangement uses TRBV19 and TRBJ1-3; a possible D gene is TRBD1 (6 bases). The V gene lost 6 bases and the J gene lost 0 bases, with 12 bases spanning the gap. CDR1 and CDR2 from the germline V gene are LNHDA and SQIVND (reference sequence). The CDR3 is 15 residues long. CDR3 amino acids: CASRYWDNSGNTIYF. The part of the CDR3 DNA that was read is TGTGCCAGTAGATACTGGGACAACTCTGGAAACACC. The complete variable domain, with remaining parts taken from reference TRBV19 and TRBJ1-3, reads DGGITQSPKYLFRKEGQNVTLSCEQNLNHDAMYWYRQDPGQGLRLIYYSQIVNDFQKGDIAEGYSVSREKKESFPLTVTSAQKNPTAFYLCASRYWDNSGNTIYFGEGSWLTVV.

In its sample, this clone was seen many times. The read ends 3 residues shy of where the CDR3 ends; the end is completed using the germline J gene. This sequence joins TRBV5-1 and TRBJ1-2; 7 bases fit TRBD1. The CDR3 totals 13 residues. Looked up from germline, CDR1 is SGHRS and CDR2 is YFSETQ. V shed 0 bases, J shed 6 bases, and the junction held 2 bases outside the gene matches. CDR3 DNA (partial): TGCGCCAGCAGCTTGGAAGGGGGCGATGGC. Translation gives CASSLEGGDG. The CDR3 reads in full as CASSLEGGDGYTF. Full variable domain (outside the CDR3, taken from reference TRBV5-1 and TRBJ1-2): KAGVTQTPRYLIKTRGQQVTLSCSPISGHRSVSWYQQTPGQGLQFLFEYFSETQRNKGNFPGRFSGRQFSNSRSEMNVSTLELGDSALYLCASSLEGGDGYTFGSGTRLTVV.

A remark on this clone: The CDR3 end lies 3 residues beyond the end of the read and is filled in from the germline J gene. The chain uses TRBV5-1 and TRBJ2-2, with D perhaps TRBD2 (5 bases). The length of the CDR3 is 14 residues. Trimming removed 6 bases from V and 3 bases from J, with 12 bases in between. Germline V gene lookup returns CDR1 SGHRS and CDR2 YFSETQ. The CDR3 loop reads CASTVTGDTGELFF. The DNA read from the CDR3 is TGCGCCAGCACCGTCACCGGGGACACCGGGGAG.

With regard to this clone: The sequence runs out 3 residues before the end of the CDR3; the remainder is reconstructed from the germline J gene. V is TRBV7-3 and J is TRBJ2-1, with 8 nucleotides matching TRBD2. J was trimmed by 4 bases and V by 5 bases; bases with no gene match: 1. This CDR3 contains 13 residues. The germline V gene encodes CDR1 SGHTA and CDR2 FQGTGA. The CDR3 loop reads CASSRGGYNEQFF. The sequenced CDR3 bases are TGTGCCAGCAGCCGGGGGGGGTACAATGAG.

With regard to this clone: The read stops 3 residues short of the end of the CDR3; the missing end is completed from the germline J gene. The J gene is TRBJ1-1, the V gene TRBV18; weak D call: TRBD1 (6 bases). CDR3 length equals 13 residues. Trimming took off 6 bases at V and 6 bases at J, with 14 bases between the two ends. Germline values: CDR1 KGHSH, CDR2 LQKENI. CDR3 DNA (partial): TGTGCCAGCTCGCAACAGGGAAATTCTGAA. The encoded protein is CASSQQGNSE. The whole CDR3 region reads CASSQQGNSEAFF.

Relative to its sample, this clone is medium-sized. The read gets to within 3 residues of the CDR3 end, and the germline J gene fills in the rest. V gene TRBV9 combines with J gene TRBJ1-1, with TRBD1 matching over 9 bases. V was clipped by 0 bases and J by 5 bases; unmatched bases: 5. CDR1 is SGDLS, CDR2 YYNGEE, per germline. This CDR3 has 15 residues. The CDR3 spells CASSVEGTGRTEAFF. CDR3 bases read: TGTGCCAGCAGCGTAGAAGGGACAGGGAGGACTGAA.

The sample holds many counts of this clone. The read ends 3 residues before the CDR3 terminus; that terminus is restored from the germline J gene. The rearrangement links TRBV20-1 to TRBJ2-5; 8 bases line up with TRBD2. The CDR3 consists of 14 residues. CDR1 is DFQATT, CDR2 SNEGSKA, per germline (reference sequence). The J segment lost 0 bases and the V segment lost 5 bases, leaving 5 bases of the junction unmatched. This chain's CDR3 is CSAQRGSHQETQYF. The covered CDR3 bases are TGCAGTGCTCAGCGGGGGAGTCACCAAGAGACC.

A few counts support this clone. The CDR3 extends 3 residues past the end of the read, so its final part is completed from the germline J gene. The gene calls are TRBV19 and TRBJ1-5; D possibly corresponds to TRBD1 (6 bases). The germline CDR1 and CDR2 sequences are LNHDA and SQIVND (reference sequence). The CDR3 consists of 14 residues. Trimming pared 9 bases from V and 5 bases from J, leaving 17 bases between. The part of the CDR3 DNA that was read is TGTGCCAGCCGGTGGGGCAGGGGAGATCAGCCC. Translation gives CASRWGRGDQP. The CDR3, in full, reads CASRWGRGDQPQHF.

As concerns this clone: The read falls 3 residues short of the CDR3 end, and the missing part is taken from the germline J gene. V and J are TRBV11-2 and TRBJ2-1, with D hard to call. Germline loops: CDR1 SGHAT, CDR2 FQNNGV. This CDR3 has 13 residues. The germline V and J ends were trimmed by 0 bases and 9 bases, with 9 bases remaining between them. CDR3 bases read: TGTGCCAGCAGCTTAGATCAACTCACTGAG. Translation gives CASSLDQLTE. The CDR3 in its entirety is CASSLDQLTEQFF.

As for this clone: Read data end 3 residues before the CDR3 end; the end is taken from the germline J gene. This rearrangement joins TRBV6-1 to TRBJ2-2; the D gene is possibly TRBD2 (6 bases). Between the trimmed V and J ends, which lost 4 bases and 7 bases, there was a span of 16 bases. Germline CDR1 is MNHNS and CDR2 is SASEGT. This CDR3 has 15 amino acids. CDR3 amino acids: CASSAKAGFDGELFF. The sequenced part of the CDR3 DNA is TGTGCCAGCAGTGCCAAGGCGGGGTTCGACGGGGAG.

To note about this clone: One end of the junction varies from germline; a read error may be responsible. The CDR3 end lies 3 residues beyond the end of the read and is filled in from the germline J gene. The chain has TRBV7-2 and TRBJ1-1, with D possibly TRBD1 on 6 matching bases. Germline assignment: CDR1 SGHTA and CDR2 FQGNSA. This CDR3 is 14 amino acids long. The sequenced CDR3 bases are TGTGCCAACAGCTTATTGTCAGGGGTAACTGAA. It encodes CANSLLSGVTE. The entire CDR3 protein reads CANSLLSGVTEAFF.

In its sample, this clone was seen many times. The CDR3 end lies 3 residues beyond the end of the read and is filled in from the germline J gene. The chain links TRBV18 to TRBJ1-2; 9 bases fit TRBD1. The CDR3 covers 13 residues. Germline V CDR1 and CDR2: KGHSH, LQKENI. Unmatched junction bases numbered 7, after V lost 7 bases and J lost 7 bases. CDR3 residues: CASLGQGLFGYTF. The sequenced part of the CDR3 DNA is TGTGCCAGCTTGGGACAGGGCCTGTTTGGC.

This clone came up many times. The read ends 3 residues shy of where the CDR3 ends; the end is completed using the germline J gene. The V gene is TRBV7-3, the J gene TRBJ2-3, with 8 positions matching TRBD2. Trimming removed 5 bases from V and 4 bases from J; junction bases left unmatched: 5. The length of the CDR3 is 14 residues. Germline CDR1 and CDR2: SGHTA and FQGTGA. The covered CDR3 bases are TGTGCCAGCAGCCGGACTAGCCCCGCAGATACG. This sequence encodes CASSRTSPADT. In full, the CDR3 reads CASSRTSPADTQYF.

This clone occurred a few times. The CDR3 end is not reached by the read, which stops 3 residues before it; the germline J gene fills it in. The rearrangement links TRBV5-1 to TRBJ1-3; D call uncertain. The ends were cut back, 4 bases at V and 0 bases at J, with 14 bases in the middle. The CDR3 contains 16 residues. Germline V CDR1 and CDR2: SGHRS, YFSETQ. The sequenced part of the CDR3 DNA is TGCGCCAGCAGCCCGAAGTTAACCAGCTCTGGAAACACC. Its protein product is CASSPKLTSSGNT. Given in full, the CDR3 is CASSPKLTSSGNTIYF.

About this clone: The missing CDR3 end, 3 residues past where the read stops, is filled in from the germline J gene. The chain uses TRBV18 and TRBJ2-3, with 8 nucleotides matching TRBD2. With 8 bases clipped from V and 3 bases from J, the junction kept 13 bases outside the gene matches. The CDR3 has 16 residues. In germline, CDR1 is KGHSH, CDR2 LQKENI. The CDR3 here is CASAPRSGSLTDTQYF. Partial CDR3 DNA: TGTGCCAGCGCCCCGAGGAGCGGGAGTTTGACAGATACG.

This clone was detected ten times or more. The read is 3 residues too short to cover the CDR3 end, so that end is filled in from the germline J gene. V and J are TRBV20-1 and TRBJ2-7, with TRBD1 matching over 10 bases. This CDR3 region has 15 residues. With V trimmed by 3 bases and J by 0 bases, 5 bases remained unmatched. The germline V gene has CDR1 DFQATT and CDR2 SNEGSKA (reference sequence). CDR3 sequence reads: CSARTGTGVSYEQYF. The covered CDR3 bases are TGCAGTGCTAGGACCGGGACAGGGGTCTCCTACGAG.

There are many counts of this clone. CDR3 region: CASSTSGGALHF. CDR3 bases read: TGTGCCAGCAGCACTAGCGGGGGGGCC. V and J are TRBV7-9 and TRBJ1-6, with a possible D match to TRBD1 (5 bases). The CDR3 is cut off 3 residues early in the read; its end comes from the germline J gene. Germline CDR1 reads SEHNR; CDR2 reads FQNEAQ (reference sequence). CDR3 size: 12 residues.

This clone occurred a few times. The read comes to an end 3 residues before the CDR3 does, leaving the germline J gene to fill in the end. The chain recombines TRBV19 with TRBJ2-3, with a weak D call TRBD1 (5 bases). Trimming took off 3 bases at V and 6 bases at J, with 22 bases between the two ends. The CDR3 is 17 amino acids. Looked up from germline, CDR1 is LNHDA and CDR2 is SQIVND (reference sequence). The CDR3 is CASSISFGAGAVDTQYF. Incomplete CDR3 DNA: TGTGCCAGTAGTATCTCCTTTGGGGCAGGTGCCGTGGATACG.